These 26 T cell receptor beta chains came from one sample sequenced in a study of long-term antiretroviral therapy in people with HIV. The immunoSEQ assay was v3.0, run at survey level. The data were produced by immunoSEQ multiplex PCR, yet TCRdb's version contains in-frame clones alone and is incomplete. The sample consists of around 24,000 clones, roughly 77% of them appearing once. The input for sequencing was unsorted PBMCs, taken 0.5 years after starting antiretroviral therapy. Every receptor here comes from a woman between 40 and 55 years old with HIV.

This sequence joins TRBV7-2 and TRBJ2-3; the match to TRBD1 covers 9 bases. Per germline, CDR1 SGHTA and CDR2 FQGNSA. The V gene end was trimmed by 5 bases and the J gene end by 3 bases; junction bases not matched to a gene: 3. This CDR3 comprises 14 residues. CDR3 nucleotide sequence: TGTGCCAGCAGCCCGGGACAGGGAACAGATACGCAGTATTTT. Translating gives CASSPGQGTDTQYF.

The chain is built from TRBV14 and TRBJ2-1; 10 nucleotides line up with TRBD1. Germline V gene data show CDR1 as SGHDN and CDR2 as FVKESK. This CDR3 comprises 16 residues. Trimming removed 1 base from V and 5 bases from J; junction bases left unmatched: 5. Written as DNA, the CDR3 is TGTGCCAGCAGCCAAGGTGGGACAGGGGACAACAATGAGCAGTTCTTC. It is translated as CASSQGGTGDNNEQFF.

This clone was detected only once. This chain joins TRBV5-1 and TRBJ2-1; 10 positions agree with TRBD2. After removal of 0 bases from V and 8 bases from J, the junction contained 17 bases not matched to a gene. CDR1 SGHRS and CDR2 YFSETQ come from the germline V gene. The CDR3 loop spans 19 amino acids. In DNA form, the CDR3 reads TGCGCCAGCAGCTTGGCCCCGGGGAGCGGGGGGGCGTCCGGCTATGAGCAGTTCTTC. It codes for CASSLAPGSGGASGYEQFF.

There are a few counts of this clone. The rearrangement joins TRBV28 to TRBJ2-7; 7 positions agree with TRBD2. The CDR3 is 16 amino acids. J was trimmed by 4 bases and V by 5 bases; bases with no gene match: 14. Per germline, CDR1 MDHEN and CDR2 SYDVKM. The CDR3 sequence is CASSPTQAGTVYEQYF. In nucleotides, the CDR3 is TGTGCCAGCAGTCCGACCCAAGCGGGGACGGTATACGAGCAGTACTTC.

The gene calls are TRBV28 and TRBJ1-1, with D possibly TRBD1 on 5 matching bases. The CDR3 is 12 amino acids. V lost 7 bases, J lost 3 bases, and 9 bases lay in between. The germline CDR1 and CDR2 sequences are MDHEN and SYDVKM. CDR3 residues: CASIKGHTEAFF. The CDR3 coding sequence is TGTGCCAGCATTAAGGGGCACACTGAAGCTTTCTTT.

The gene calls are TRBV9 and TRBJ2-1, with 10 bases fitting TRBD2. CDR3 length: 16 amino acids. In germline, CDR1 is SGDLS, CDR2 YYNGEE. After removal of 4 bases from V and 9 bases from J, the junction contained 13 bases not matched to a gene. The CDR3 DNA is TGTGCCAGCAGCTCACGTGCATTAGCGGGGGGCCTTGAGCAGTTCTTC. Encoded protein: CASSSRALAGGLEQFF.

The chain recombines TRBV6-6 with TRBJ2-5; D perhaps matches TRBD2 (7 bases). The CDR3 contains 14 residues. Trimming took off 8 bases at V and 3 bases at J, with 16 bases between the two ends. The germline V gene has CDR1 MNHNY and CDR2 SVGAGI (reference sequence). The CDR3 protein is CASGTGGNEETQYF. The CDR3 nucleotides are TGTGCCAGCGGCACGGGGGGCAACGAAGAGACCCAGTACTTC.

The chain links TRBV6-6 to TRBJ1-4, with D possibly being TRBD1 (5 bases). Germline V CDR1 and CDR2: MNHNY, SVGAGI (reference sequence). The CDR3 sequence is 15 residues long. V dropped 0 bases and J dropped 5 bases, with 10 bases sitting between them. The CDR3 DNA is TGTGCCAGCAGTTACTCGACGCGGGGGAATGAAAAACTGTTTTTT. This encodes CASSYSTRGNEKLFF.

This rearrangement joins TRBV29-1 to TRBJ1-4, with D perhaps matching TRBD1 (6 bases). This CDR3 is 13 amino acids long. Germline V CDR1 and CDR2: SQVTM, ANQGSEA. V was cut by 7 bases and J by 6 bases, with 15 bases left in between. CDR3 coding DNA: TGCAGCGCCCTACAGGGAGGTGATGAAAAACTGTTTTTT. Translating gives CSALQGGDEKLFF.

The chain employs TRBV5-1 and TRBJ1-1; D uncertain. Germline lookup yields CDR1 SGHRS and CDR2 YFSETQ. The CDR3 consists of 15 residues. With 0 bases removed from V and 0 bases from J, the gap between germline ends came to 9 bases. Here the CDR3 reads CASSLEGGLNTEAFF. The CDR3 coding sequence is TGCGCCAGCAGCTTGGAGGGAGGTCTGAACACTGAAGCTTTCTTT.

The genes are TRBV7-3 and TRBJ1-6; D ambiguous. Trimming took 4 bases from V and 7 from J, leaving 8 bases between them. The germline CDR1 and CDR2 sequences are SGHTA and FQGTGA. This CDR3 contains 13 residues. CDR3 protein: CASSYDGNSPLHF. The CDR3, as DNA: TGTGCCAGCAGCTACGACGGGAATTCACCCCTCCACTTT.

V usage is TRBV19 and J usage is TRBJ1-5; possibly TRBD1 for D (6 bases). The CDR3 consists of 15 residues. With 6 bases removed from V and 2 bases from J, the gap between germline ends came to 14 bases. Germline lookup yields CDR1 LNHDA and CDR2 SQIVND (reference sequence). In DNA form, the CDR3 reads TGTGCCAGTAGGGGTACAGGGACGGGCAATCAGCCCCAGCATTTT. It codes for CASRGTGTGNQPQHF.

This clone was detected only once. The rearrangement joins TRBV4-1 to TRBJ2-7; 9 bases agree with TRBD1. The CDR3 spans 16 residues. Trimming at V came to 4 bases and at J to 2 bases, leaving 9 bases not matched to a gene. Germline CDR1 reads MGHRA; CDR2 reads YSYEKL. Here the CDR3 reads CASSPGTGLSAYEQYF. DNA for the CDR3: TGCGCCAGCAGCCCTGGGACAGGGCTTTCGGCCTACGAGCAGTACTTC.

V is TRBV28 and J is TRBJ2-3; D is undetermined. CDR3 length equals 12 residues. CDR1 and CDR2 from the germline V gene are MDHEN and SYDVKM. With 1 base removed from V and 8 bases from J, the gap between germline ends came to 7 bases. CDR3 DNA: TGTGCCAGCAGTTTATTAGGTCCTACGCAGTATTTT. Translation: CASSLLGPTQYF.

V gene TRBV27 combines with J gene TRBJ1-2; maybe TRBD1 (5 bases). The CDR3 runs 13 residues. Germline V CDR1 and CDR2: MNHEY, SMNVEV (reference sequence). V was pared by 3 bases and J by 7 bases, with 12 bases between. The DNA for the CDR3 is TGTGCCAGCAGTTTGCAGGGCTTGGGTGGCTACACCTTC. It codes for CASSLQGLGGYTF.

This chain connects TRBV11-2 to TRBJ2-2, with D uncertain. Trimming shortened V by 3 bases and J by 7 bases, and 18 bases separated the two germline ends. The CDR3 is 16 residues long. Germline assignment: CDR1 SGHAT and CDR2 FQNNGV. The CDR3 DNA follows: TGTGCCAGCAGCTTTGGATTGGGCAGAAGAAGCGGGGAGCTGTTTTTT. This codes for CASSFGLGRRSGELFF.

The genes are TRBV6-5 and TRBJ2-1; 8 nucleotides line up with TRBD2. V lost 6 bases to trimming and J lost 7 bases; unmatched junction nucleotides: 8. The length of the CDR3 is 14 residues. Germline CDR1 MNHEY, CDR2 SVGAGI. The CDR3 DNA reads as TGTGCCAGCAGGGGGACTAGTAAGTGGAATGAGCAGTTCTTC. Its translation is CASRGTSKWNEQFF.

J is TRBJ2-7 and V is TRBV10-3; 10 nucleotides match TRBD1. This CDR3 region has 16 residues. The V segment lost 6 bases and the J segment 2 bases; nucleotides outside the gene matches: 10. Germline CDR1 ENHRY, CDR2 SYGVKD. This chain's CDR3 is CAISPRRDRGAYEQYF. The CDR3 bases are TGTGCCATCAGCCCCCGGAGGGACAGGGGTGCCTACGAGCAGTACTTC.

This clone was observed once. The chain uses TRBV28 and TRBJ2-2; D possibly corresponds to TRBD1 (5 bases). The germline CDR1 and CDR2 sequences are MDHEN and SYDVKM. CDR3 length equals 14 residues. The V gene lost 6 bases and the J gene lost 6 bases, with 14 bases spanning the gap. The CDR3 loop is CASSYPGYAGELFF. DNA of the CDR3: TGTGCCAGCAGCTACCCAGGGTACGCCGGGGAGCTGTTTTTT.

V usage is TRBV25-1 and J usage is TRBJ1-2; the D gene is possibly TRBD1 (5 bases). The CDR3 runs to 14 residues. Trimming cost V 4 bases and J 1 base, with 10 bases left between them. Germline V CDR1 and CDR2: MGHDK, SYGVNS. CDR3 DNA: TGTGCCAGCAGTGGGACAAGAGGTAACTATGGCTACACCTTC. This translates into CASSGTRGNYGYTF.

The rearrangement joins TRBV5-6 to TRBJ1-1, with D possibly TRBD1 on 6 matching bases. The CDR3 runs 18 residues. From germline, CDR1 is SGHDT and CDR2 YYEEEE. V lost 2 bases, J lost 4 bases, and 24 bases lay in between. CDR3 loop: CASSFVRQGRGFTTEAFF. The CDR3 DNA follows: TGTGCCAGCAGCTTCGTGCGGCAGGGGAGGGGATTTACCACTGAAGCTTTCTTT.

The CDR3, as DNA: TGTGCCAGCTCACCCGACAGGAAGAACACTGAAGCTTTCTTT. This gives the protein CASSPDRKNTEAFF. V is TRBV18 and J is TRBJ1-1; perhaps TRBD1 as D (6 bases). Germline loops: CDR1 KGHSH, CDR2 LQKENI. Trimming pared 3 bases from V and 1 base from J, leaving 9 bases between. CDR3 size: 14 residues.

This chain links TRBV4-2 with TRBJ1-1; D possibly corresponds to TRBD1 (6 bases). This CDR3 has 15 amino acids. CDR1 LGHNA and CDR2 YNFKEQ come from the germline V gene. Trimming stripped 2 bases from V and 0 bases from J, with 10 bases between. CDR3 coding DNA: TGTGCCAGCAGCCAACCGGGACATTTGAACACTGAAGCTTTCTTT. Protein: CASSQPGHLNTEAFF.

V and J are TRBV18 and TRBJ1-2; D unclear. The V gene's germline CDR1 is KGHSH and CDR2 LQKENI. V shed 6 bases and J shed 6 bases, with 17 bases lying between them. CDR3 length equals 14 residues. The CDR3: CASSPGLISDGYTF. CDR3 nucleotide sequence: TGTGCCAGCTCCCCCGGCCTGATCTCAGATGGCTACACCTTC.

The rearrangement uses TRBV9 and TRBJ1-1; D perhaps matches TRBD1 (5 bases). V dropped 4 bases and J dropped 0 bases, with 16 bases sitting between them. CDR3 length: 16 residues. Germline V gives CDR1 SGDLS, CDR2 YYNGEE. CDR3 loop: CASSRLSGGMNTEAFF. CDR3 coding DNA: TGTGCCAGCAGCCGATTATCCGGGGGGATGAACACTGAAGCTTTCTTT.

The CDR3 sequence is CASSGQENTEAFF. The CDR3 DNA is TGTGCCAGCAGCGGACAGGAGAACACTGAAGCTTTCTTT. The chain uses TRBV21-1 and TRBJ1-1; no check of the table's D call, TRBD1, against the DNA was made. TRBV21-1 is designated a pseudogene. This CDR3 comprises 13 residues.